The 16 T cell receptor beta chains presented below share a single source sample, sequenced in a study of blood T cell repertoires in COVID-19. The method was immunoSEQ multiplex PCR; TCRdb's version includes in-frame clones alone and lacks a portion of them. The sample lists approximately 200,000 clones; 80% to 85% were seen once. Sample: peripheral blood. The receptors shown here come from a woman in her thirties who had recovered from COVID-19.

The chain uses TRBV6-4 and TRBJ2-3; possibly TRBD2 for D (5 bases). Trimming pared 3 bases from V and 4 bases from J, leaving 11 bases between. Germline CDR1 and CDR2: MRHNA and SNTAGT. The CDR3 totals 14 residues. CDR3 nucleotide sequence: TGTGCCAGCAGTGAGGGGAGAAGCGCAGATACGCAGTATTTT. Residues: CASSEGRSADTQYF.

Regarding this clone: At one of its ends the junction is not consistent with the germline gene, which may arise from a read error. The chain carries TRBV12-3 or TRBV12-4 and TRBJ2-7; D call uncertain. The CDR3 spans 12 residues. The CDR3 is CASSLDTYEQYF. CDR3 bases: TGTGCCAGCAGCTTAGATACCTACGAGCAGTACTTC.

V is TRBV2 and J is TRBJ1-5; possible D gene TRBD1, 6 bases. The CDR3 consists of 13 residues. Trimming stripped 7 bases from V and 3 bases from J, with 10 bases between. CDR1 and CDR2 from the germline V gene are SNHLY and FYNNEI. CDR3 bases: TGTGCCAGCACAGGGGCTTTCAATCAGCCCCAGCATTTT. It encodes CASTGAFNQPQHF. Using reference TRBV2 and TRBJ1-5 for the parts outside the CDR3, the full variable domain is EPEVTQTPSHQVTQMGQEVILRCVPISNHLYFYWYRQILGQKVEFLVSFYNNEISEKSEIFDDQFSVERPDGSNFTLKIRSTKLEDSAMYFCASTGAFNQPQHFGDGTRLSIL.

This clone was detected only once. CDR3 region: CAIAPSGRTQETQYF. In DNA, the CDR3 is TGTGCCATAGCTCCTAGCGGGAGGACTCAAGAGACCCAGTACTTC. V usage is TRBV10-3 and J usage is TRBJ2-5, with TRBD2 identical over 11 bases. Germline V gene sequence: CDR1 ENHRY, CDR2 SYGVKD. V shed 9 bases and J 2 bases; nucleotides not matched to a gene: 8. The CDR3 sequence is 15 residues long.

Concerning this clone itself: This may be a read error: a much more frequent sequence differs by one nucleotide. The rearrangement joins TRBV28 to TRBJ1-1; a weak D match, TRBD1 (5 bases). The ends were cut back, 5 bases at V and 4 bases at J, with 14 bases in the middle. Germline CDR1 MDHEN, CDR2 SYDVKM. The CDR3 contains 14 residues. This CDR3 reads CASSIDSVSTEAFF. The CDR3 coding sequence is TGTGCCAGCAGTATCGACAGCGTGAGCACTGAAGCTTTCTTT.

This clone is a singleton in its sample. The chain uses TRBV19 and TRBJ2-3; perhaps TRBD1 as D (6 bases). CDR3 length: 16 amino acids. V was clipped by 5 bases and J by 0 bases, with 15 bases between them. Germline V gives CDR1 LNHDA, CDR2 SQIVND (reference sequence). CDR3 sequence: CASSPRTVLSTDTQYF. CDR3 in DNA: TGTGCCAGTAGTCCCCGGACAGTATTAAGCACAGATACGCAGTATTTT.

CDR3 DNA sequence: TGCGCCAGCAACCCTGGGCTAGCGGGATTGGACGAGCAGTACTTC. Amino acids: CASNPGLAGLDEQYF. V gene TRBV10-2 combines with J gene TRBJ2-7; 9 bases match TRBD2. Germline-derived CDR1 and CDR2 are WSHSY and SAAADI. CDR3 size: 15 residues. The V gene end was trimmed by 7 bases and the J gene end by 5 bases; junction bases not matched to a gene: 12.

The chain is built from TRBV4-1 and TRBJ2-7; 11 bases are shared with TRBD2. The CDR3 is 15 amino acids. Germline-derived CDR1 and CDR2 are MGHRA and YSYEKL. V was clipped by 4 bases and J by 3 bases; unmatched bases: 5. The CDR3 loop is CASSRELAGDYEQYF. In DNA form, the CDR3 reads TGCGCCAGCAGCCGGGAACTAGCGGGAGACTACGAGCAGTACTTC.

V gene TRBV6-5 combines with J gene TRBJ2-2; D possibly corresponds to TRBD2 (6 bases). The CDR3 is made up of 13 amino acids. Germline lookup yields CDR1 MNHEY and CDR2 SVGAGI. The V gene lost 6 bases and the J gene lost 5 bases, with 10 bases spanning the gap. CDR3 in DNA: TGTGCCAGCAGCCACGCGGGAACCGGGGAGCTGTTTTTT. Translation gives CASSHAGTGELFF.

The CDR3 is CASSGRRYDLYEQYF. The CDR3 bases are TGTGCCAGCAGCGGGCGAAGATACGACCTCTACGAGCAGTACTTC. The J gene is TRBJ2-7, the V gene TRBV5-6; no clear D gene. Germline CDR1 reads SGHDT; CDR2 reads YYEEEE. The length of the CDR3 is 15 residues. The V end lost 4 bases, the J end lost 3 bases, and 17 bases lay between the germline ends.

In nucleotides, the CDR3 is TGTGCCAGCAGCGTAGGGGCTAGCGGGAGGACAGATACGCAGTATTTT. This encodes CASSVGASGRTDTQYF. This chain joins TRBV9 and TRBJ2-3, with 11 positions matching TRBD2. J was trimmed by 3 bases and V by 0 bases; bases with no gene match: 3. The CDR3 is 16 amino acids. The germline V gene has CDR1 SGDLS and CDR2 YYNGEE.

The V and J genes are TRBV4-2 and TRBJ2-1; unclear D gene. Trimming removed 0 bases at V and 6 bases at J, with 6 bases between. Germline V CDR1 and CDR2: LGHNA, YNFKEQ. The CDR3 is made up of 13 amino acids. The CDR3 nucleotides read TGTGCCAGCAGCCAAGATAATCCCAATGAGCAGTTCTTC. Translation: CASSQDNPNEQFF.

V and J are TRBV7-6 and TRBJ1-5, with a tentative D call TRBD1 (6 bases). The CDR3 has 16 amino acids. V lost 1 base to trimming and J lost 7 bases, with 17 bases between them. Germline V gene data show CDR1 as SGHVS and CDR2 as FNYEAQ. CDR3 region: CASSLEAKTGSQPQHF. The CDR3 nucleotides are TGTGCCAGCAGCTTAGAAGCCAAAACAGGGAGCCAGCCCCAGCATTTT.

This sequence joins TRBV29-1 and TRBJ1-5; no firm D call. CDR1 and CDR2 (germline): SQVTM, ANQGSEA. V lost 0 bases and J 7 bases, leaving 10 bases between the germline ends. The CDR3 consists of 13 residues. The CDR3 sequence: CSVEDQRGQPQHF. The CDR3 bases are TGCAGCGTTGAAGATCAGCGGGGACAGCCCCAGCATTTT.

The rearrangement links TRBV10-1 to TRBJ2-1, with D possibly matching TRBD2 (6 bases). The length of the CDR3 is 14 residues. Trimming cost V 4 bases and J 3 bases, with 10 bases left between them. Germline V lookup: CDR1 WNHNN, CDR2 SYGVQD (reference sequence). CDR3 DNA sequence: TGCGCCAGCAGTGTCGGGAGTAACTACAATGAGCAGTTCTTC. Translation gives CASSVGSNYNEQFF.

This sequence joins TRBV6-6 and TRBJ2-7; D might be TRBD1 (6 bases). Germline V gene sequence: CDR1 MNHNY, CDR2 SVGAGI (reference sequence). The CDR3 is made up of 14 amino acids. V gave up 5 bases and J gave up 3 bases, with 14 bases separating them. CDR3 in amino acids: CASSITGFFYEQYF. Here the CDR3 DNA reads TGTGCCAGCAGTATTACAGGGTTTTTCTACGAGCAGTACTTC.